What follows describes a single T cell receptor beta chain. At least ten counts were recorded for this clone. Its specific antigen is unknown. The sample holds no much larger clone one base away, and base qualities are not on file. V is cut by 6 bases and J by 2 bases, and the space between the germline ends is 20 bases. The germline V gene (reference sequence) provides CDR1 LNHDA and CDR2 SQIVND. CDR3 length: 17 amino acids, cysteine to phenylalanine. Solely the CDR3 DNA is kept, with 51 bases framed from the first base. The data derive from a study of metastatic and nonmetastatic thyroid tumors (dated by TCRdb to about 2020). Turning to the overall study: The researchers compared repertoires between peripheral blood samples and tumor or nodule tissue samples from patients with malignant or benign thyroid disease.

Libraries were prepared through PCR. Instrument used: Illumina HiSeq 4000. The TCR beta-chain CDR3 region of each patient was profiled by high-throughput sequencing. Concerning the study's data processing: CDR3 differences across clinicopathological groups were used to build a classifier for discriminating distant-metastatic papillary thyroid cancer patients. The Shannon index was used to measure repertoire diversity, and the Morisita-Horn index was used to measure how similar tumor and blood repertoires were. Using fastp at Q25 and MiXCR, TCRdb reprocessed the public reads and kept productive beta chains. The V and J calls were not made by the authors but by TCRdb's processing. The sample includes 45,000 to 60,000 clones, with around a sixth observed a single time. The top ten hold around 3% of the sample. Here is what the overall study found, with its caveats: In both blood and tumor samples, TCR beta diversity was reported to be significantly higher in malignant tumors than in benign nodules.

Before undergoing thyroid surgery, none of the patients had been given any kind of treatment. Patient clinical samples collected from about 2011 to 2019 were retrospectively analysed using T-cell receptor beta sequencing. Sequencing was carried out using blood. The rearranged segments are TRBV19 and TRBJ1-5; no D gene can be assigned with confidence. This clonotype was sampled from a female donor with papillary thyroid cancer or a benign thyroid nodule (not recorded which). Some clones in this sample may be carry-over from other donors' samples. The nucleotide sequence reads as follows: TGTGCCAGTAGAGTGACGTATTCGGGCGTCGGCAATCAGCCCCAGCATTTT. Its protein reads: CASRVTYSGVGNQPQHF.